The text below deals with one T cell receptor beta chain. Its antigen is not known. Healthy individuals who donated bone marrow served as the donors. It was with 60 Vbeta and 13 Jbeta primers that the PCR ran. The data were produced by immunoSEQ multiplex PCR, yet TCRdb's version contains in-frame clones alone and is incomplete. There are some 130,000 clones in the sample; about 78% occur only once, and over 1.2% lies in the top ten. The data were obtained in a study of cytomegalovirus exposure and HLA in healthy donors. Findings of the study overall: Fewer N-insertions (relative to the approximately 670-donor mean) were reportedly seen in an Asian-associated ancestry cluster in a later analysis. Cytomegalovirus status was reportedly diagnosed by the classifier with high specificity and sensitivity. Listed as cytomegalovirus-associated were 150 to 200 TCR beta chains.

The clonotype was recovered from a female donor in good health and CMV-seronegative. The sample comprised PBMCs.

CDR3 nucleotide sequence: TGTGCCAGCAGTGAAGCGACAGTTCGTGGCTACACCTTC. The encoded protein is CASSEATVRGYTF. The genes are TRBV6-1 and TRBJ1-2; TRBD1 is a possible D gene (5 bases). Germline lookup yields CDR1 MNHNS and CDR2 SASEGT. The CDR3 totals 13 residues. V gave up 0 bases and J gave up 7 bases, with 9 bases separating them.